A selection of T cell receptor beta chains follows, all from one sample in a study of OX40 agonist ivuxolimab in advanced cancers. The data were produced by immunoSEQ multiplex PCR, yet TCRdb's version contains in-frame clones alone and is incomplete. The table lists 80,000 to 100,000 clones, around nine tenths of them singletons, with approximately 0.5% in the top ten. Sequenced here: CD4+ or CD8+ T cells sorted from blood, sampled in a trial of the OX40 agonist ivuxolimab. The receptor source for this set is an adult with an advanced solid tumor such as melanoma, head and neck, liver or kidney cancer. The CDR3 runs from the conserved cysteine through the conserved F or W. Each record gives: clone size, V gene, J gene, D gene, CDR3 protein, CDR3 DNA. D genes are given only for firm matches. The size field is filled for only some rows; it gives once, few, many or a size class.

once	TRBV5-4	TRBJ2-2	.	CASSPGQSAHIGELFF	TGTGCCAGCAGCCCCGGACAAAGTGCGCACATCGGGGAGCTGTTTTTT
.	TRBV5-4	TRBJ1-4	.	CASSPAGESNEKLFF	TGTGCCAGCAGCCCCGCAGGAGAGTCTAATGAAAAACTGTTTTTT
once	TRBV18	TRBJ2-5	.	CASSPGGRETQYF	TGTGCCAGCTCACCAGGGGGCCGGGAGACCCAGTACTTC
.	TRBV9	TRBJ2-2	.	CASSVSRLGELFF	TGTGCCAGCAGCGTTTCCCGGCTCGGGGAGCTGTTTTTT
.	TRBV5-1	TRBJ2-7	.	CASSLSGGSYEQYF	TGCGCCAGCAGCTTGTCAGGGGGGTCCTACGAGCAGTACTTC
few	TRBV6-1	TRBJ2-3	TRBD1	CASSGTGGDLDTQYF	TGTGCCAGCTCGGGGACAGGGGGCGACTTAGATACGCAGTATTTT
.	TRBV7-2	TRBJ2-7	.	CASSLEGGSSYEQYF	TGTGCCAGCAGCTTAGAGGGGGGAAGCTCCTACGAGCAGTACTTC
.	TRBV10-2	TRBJ1-5	.	CASRWDTESNQPQHF	TGCGCCAGCCGCTGGGACACTGAAAGCAATCAGCCCCAGCATTTT
.	TRBV7-9	TRBJ1-1	TRBD1	CASSKRQGDTEAFF	TGTGCCAGCAGCAAGAGGCAGGGGGACACTGAAGCTTTCTTT
.	TRBV5-4	TRBJ2-7	.	CASSLEWGGHEQYF	TGTGCCAGCAGCTTGGAGTGGGGGGGCCACGAGCAGTACTTC
.	TRBV5-1	TRBJ1-5	.	CASSFNGVDQPQHF	TGCGCCAGCAGCTTTAACGGAGTGGATCAGCCCCAGCATTTT
once	TRBV11-3	TRBJ2-2	.	CASSFGGRVPGELFF	TGTGCCAGCAGCTTCGGCGGCAGGGTCCCCGGGGAGCTGTTTTTT
few	TRBV2	TRBJ1-1	.	CASNGWTEVTEAFF	TGTGCCAGCAACGGTTGGACAGAGGTCACTGAAGCTTTCTTT
.	TRBV9	TRBJ2-5	.	CASSARYPQETQYF	TGTGCCAGCAGCGCCAGATACCCACAAGAGACCCAGTACTTC
.	TRBV18	TRBJ1-2	TRBD1	CASSPQHGQGLGYTF	TGTGCCAGCTCACCCCAGCACGGACAGGGATTGGGCTACACCTTC
.	TRBV7-2	TRBJ2-1	.	CASSPRPQTGEQFF	TGTGCCAGCAGCCCCCGGCCACAGACCGGTGAGCAGTTCTTC
.	TRBV5-1	TRBJ2-7	TRBD1	CASSPVAGGSYEQYF	TGCGCCAGCAGCCCGGTGGCAGGGGGTTCCTACGAGCAGTACTTC
.	TRBV5-1	TRBJ2-5	TRBD1	CASSFGTGQETQYF	TGCGCCAGCAGCTTCGGGACAGGACAAGAGACCCAGTACTTC
once	TRBV5-1	TRBJ2-2	.	CASSHEGNTGELFF	TGCGCCAGCAGTCATGAAGGTAACACCGGGGAGCTGTTTTTT
.	TRBV10-3	TRBJ1-2	.	CAISIQARGYTF	TGTGCCATCAGTATCCAGGCCCGGGGCTACACCTTC
.	TRBV5-8	TRBJ2-3	TRBD2	CASSLKLAAGSQYF	TGTGCCAGCAGCTTGAAGTTGGCAGCGGGGTCGCAGTATTTT
few	TRBV2	TRBJ2-5	TRBD2	CASSGEGRETQYF	TGTGCCAGCAGTGGGGAGGGGCGGGAGACCCAGTACTTC
once	TRBV5-1	TRBJ1-1	.	CASRRNLEDTEAFF	TGCGCCAGCAGAAGGAATCTCGAGGACACTGAAGCTTTCTTT
.	TRBV19	TRBJ2-7	.	CASRTDRGPTYEQYF	TGTGCCAGTAGGACCGATAGGGGCCCCACCTACGAGCAGTACTTC
.	TRBV7-2	TRBJ2-7	.	CASSLALPTVYEQYF	TGTGCCAGCAGCTTAGCCCTCCCGACAGTCTACGAGCAGTACTTC
few	TRBV28	TRBJ2-7	.	CASESDTYEQYF	TGTGCCAGTGAATCGGATACCTACGAGCAGTACTTC
.	TRBV14	TRBJ2-7	.	CASSRGLQSYEQYF	TGTGCCAGCAGCCGAGGACTGCAATCCTACGAGCAGTACTTC
.	TRBV5-1	TRBJ2-7	.	CASSILGYVSYEQYF	TGCGCCAGCAGTATCCTTGGTTATGTGTCCTACGAGCAGTACTTC
.	TRBV5-6	TRBJ1-4	TRBD1	CASTYRRDSHHEKLFF	TGTGCCAGCACCTATAGGAGGGACAGCCACCATGAAAAACTGTTTTTT
.	TRBV19	TRBJ2-7	TRBD1	CASNPWGQERYEQYF	TGTGCCAGTAACCCATGGGGACAGGAAAGATACGAGCAGTACTTC
.	TRBV6-6	TRBJ1-2	.	CASSYSMGQGSGYTF	TGTGCCAGCAGTTACTCGATGGGGCAGGGATCAGGCTACACCTTC
.	TRBV6-6	TRBJ1-1	TRBD1	CASSYRRDRDTEAFF	TGTGCCAGCAGTTACAGGCGGGACAGGGACACTGAAGCTTTCTTT
once	TRBV5-5	TRBJ1-5	.	CASSLEWDQPQHF	TGTGCCAGCAGCTTGGAATGGGACCAGCCCCAGCATTTT
few	TRBV10-1	TRBJ2-7	.	CASSPSGGIGYEQYF	TGCGCCAGCAGCCCCTCTGGGGGGATTGGCTACGAGCAGTACTTC
few	TRBV6-5	TRBJ1-2	.	CASSYSRGPMYGYTF	TGTGCCAGCAGTTACTCGAGGGGCCCAATGTATGGCTACACCTTC
.	TRBV20-1	TRBJ1-1	.	CSARQNTEAFF	TGCAGTGCTAGGCAGAACACTGAAGCTTTCTTT
.	TRBV18	TRBJ1-5	.	CASSPETSGAQWAQHF	TGTGCCAGCTCACCAGAAACATCCGGGGCCCAATGGGCCCAGCATTTT
many	TRBV19	TRBJ1-2	.	CASKVPERFGYGYTF	TGTGCCAGTAAGGTTCCGGAGAGGTTTGGCTATGGCTACACCTTC
.	TRBV29-1	TRBJ1-4	.	CSVLLGQNNEKLFF	TGCAGCGTTTTACTGGGGCAGAATAATGAAAAACTGTTTTTT
.	TRBV5-1	TRBJ1-1	.	CASTAGGMNTEAFF	TGCGCCAGCACCGCAGGCGGGATGAACACTGAAGCTTTCTTT
once	TRBV5-1	TRBJ2-3	.	CASSLETDTQYF	TGCGCCAGCAGCTTGGAAACAGATACGCAGTATTTT
.	TRBV9	TRBJ2-1	TRBD2	CASSVSGLAGVEQFF	TGTGCCAGCAGCGTATCGGGACTAGCGGGGGTGGAGCAGTTCTTC